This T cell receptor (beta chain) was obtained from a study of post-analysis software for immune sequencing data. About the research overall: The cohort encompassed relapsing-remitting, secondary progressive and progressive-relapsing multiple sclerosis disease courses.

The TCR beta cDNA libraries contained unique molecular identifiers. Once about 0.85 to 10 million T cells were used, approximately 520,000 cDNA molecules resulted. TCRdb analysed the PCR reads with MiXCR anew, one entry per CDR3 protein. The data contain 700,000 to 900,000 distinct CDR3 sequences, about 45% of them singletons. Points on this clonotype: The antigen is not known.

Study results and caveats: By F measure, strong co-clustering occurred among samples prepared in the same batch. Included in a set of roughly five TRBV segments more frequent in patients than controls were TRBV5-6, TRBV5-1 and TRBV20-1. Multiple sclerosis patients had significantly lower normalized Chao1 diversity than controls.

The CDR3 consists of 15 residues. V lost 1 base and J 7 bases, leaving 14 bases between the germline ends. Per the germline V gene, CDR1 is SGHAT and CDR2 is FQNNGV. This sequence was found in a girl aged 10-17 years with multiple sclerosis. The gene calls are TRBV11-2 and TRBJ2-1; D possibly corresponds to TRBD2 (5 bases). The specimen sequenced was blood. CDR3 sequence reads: CASSLGLAAINEQFF. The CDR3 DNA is TGTGCCAGCAGCTTAGGGCTAGCCGCTATTAATGAGCAGTTCTTC.